A single sample gave rise to the 2 T cell receptor beta chains below, sequenced in a study of T cell responses to AZD1222 COVID-19 vaccine. TCRdb's copy holds only in-frame clones and misses some; the assay was immunoSEQ multiplex PCR. Here the sample spans approximately 140,000 clones, roughly 92% being singletons. The source material was peripheral blood, sampled 28 days after the second AZD1222 dose. These receptors all come from an adult who received the AZD1222 COVID-19 vaccine.

The rearrangement uses TRBV3-1 (or the pseudogene TRBV3-2) and TRBJ2-7; TRBD1 matches 11 bases. CDR1 LGHDT and CDR2 YNNKEL come from the germline V gene (reference sequence). V dropped 2 bases and J dropped 4; count of bases not matched to a gene: 4. This CDR3 has 15 residues. The chain's CDR3 is CASSQPGQGGYEQYF. CDR3 in DNA: TGTGCCAGCAGCCAACCGGGACAGGGGGGATACGAGCAGTACTTC.

V usage is TRBV5-1 and J usage is TRBJ2-2; possible D gene TRBD1, 5 bases. Germline V gives CDR1 SGHRS, CDR2 YFSETQ. Trimming removed 0 bases from V and 1 base from J, with 10 bases in between. CDR3 length: 16 amino acids. CDR3 nucleotides: TGCGCCAGCAGCTTGGCTCAGGGTGGGAACACCGGGGAGCTGTTTTTT. Protein: CASSLAQGGNTGELFF.